This T cell receptor (beta chain) stems from a study of blood T cells in healthy people across ages (dated by TCRdb to 2015 to 2017). About the investigation overall: In model experiments, template switching captured about one uniquely barcoded TCR beta cDNA molecule for every two T cells. Using the same blood draw, the study looked at two additional independent replicas of 1 million unique cDNA reads for two donors, one aged 18 to 29 and the other aged 80 or older. To avoid experimental bias, donors of different ages were distributed randomly across sequencing lanes. The study measured age-related changes in TCR beta repertoire diversity using deep sequencing normalized with unique cDNA molecular identifiers. Four age groups were formed from the donors: young (average about 15 years), middle-aged (approximately 41), aged (62) and long-lived (around 82).

Library creation used 5' RACE. TCRdb lists the instrument as Illumina HiSeq 2500. The second PCR ran for roughly 7 to 11 cycles and used a J-beta primer mix along with a sample-barcoded 5' primer. Each TCR beta cDNA molecule received a unique molecular identifier from a template-switch 5' adaptor carrying 12 random nucleotides. Each sample yielded at least 2.5 million CDR3-containing paired-end reads. First-strand cDNA synthesis was performed from all RNA using the Mint cDNA synthesis kit, with priming by a TRBC-specific oligonucleotide. Following uracil-DNA glycosylase treatment, all cDNA underwent a first 18-cycle PCR with the universal primers M1SS and BC2_uni_R. On the authors' methods: For normalization, 1 million high-quality reads were randomly selected from each sample, with every read carrying a distinct molecular identifier. Instead of being binned into consensus sequences, reads that shared molecular identifiers were thrown out. MiTCR, set to a Q25 quality threshold and the strictest error-elimination algorithm, was used for CDR3 identification, clonotype clustering and error correction. A nonparametric unseen species model using Euler transformation provided a lower-bound estimate of total TCR beta diversity. TCRdb's own reprocessing of the public reads used fastp at Q25 and MiXCR and kept productive beta chains. Here each entry gathers all rows of one CDR3 protein and keeps the most common genes and DNA. None of the V and J calls come from the authors' own analysis; TCRdb made them. Counted in this sample were hundreds of thousands of distinct CDR3 sequences; less than 80% of them appeared once. The ten biggest clones cover about a quarter of the sample.

Concerning this clonotype: The clone's antigen remains unknown. Base qualities were left out, and no much larger clone turns up one base away.

What the study reported, not specific to this receptor: The long-lived group showed more naive CD4+ T cells, fewer expanded clones and increased TCR diversity than the aged group, suggesting age selection. There was a strong correlation between observed TCR beta diversity and the percentage of naive T cells measured by flow cytometry. The CMV infection status of donors was not known, potentially confounding age-related changes in expanded clonotypes. As age increased, observed TCR beta diversity per million T cells dropped in a roughly linear way, and a significant reduction was already evident by age 40. Estimates of total diversity based on one million sequenced T cells were considered lower bounds and underestimates. Since profiling was done on bulk unsorted PBMCs, naive and antigen-experienced compartments could not be conclusively compared.

The donors were some 39 Caucasian individuals from Russia, aged roughly 6 to 95 years, who were systemically healthy. Each donor gave roughly 9 milliliters of peripheral blood, drawn into EDTA-treated Vacutainer tubes. Ficoll-Paque density-gradient centrifugation was used to isolate PBMCs, with at least 6.5 million per sample. Trizol reagent was used to extract total RNA from PBMCs, with at least 5.5 micrograms per sample. The percentages of naive CD45RAhigh/CD27high T cells were determined by flow cytometry on a PBMC aliquot from every donor. The sequenced material came from blood. The TCR was taken from a man aged 30 to 45 in good health.

The DNA sequence is given as TGTGCCACCAGCACAGGGTTTGGAGACACTGAAGCTTTCTTT. This sequence encodes CATSTGFGDTEAFF. The chain is assembled from TRBV24-1 and TRBJ1-1; a tentative D call is TRBD1 (6 bases match). Sequences KGHDR (CDR1) and SFDVKD (CDR2) are obtained from the germline V gene. The CDR3, from cysteine to phenylalanine, totals 14 residues. The DNA shown is the 42-base CDR3, in frame from base 1. V sheds 7 bases and J sheds 3 bases, leaving 14 bases between their ends.